These 7 T cell receptor beta chains came from one sample sequenced in a study of molecular identifiers for immune sequencing clone quantification. TCRdb reprocessed the PCR reads via MiXCR and lists one record per CDR3 protein. The table records over 70,000 distinct CDR3 sequences, approximately 25% of them present only once. Sequenced: naive CD8+ T cells from blood, with Jurkat cell RNA spiked in. As to subset: FACS-sorted CD8+CD4-CCR7+CD45RA+ naive T cells. The source is a human donor in good health. Some libraries in this study had Jurkat cell RNA spiked in.

This chain links TRBV28 with TRBJ2-1; 7 bases map to TRBD2. The CDR3 spans 14 residues. Germline CDR1 MDHEN, CDR2 SYDVKM. V lost 5 bases and J lost 6; bases outside the gene matches: 7. The CDR3 DNA sequence: TGTGCCAGCAGTCTGGGGGGGTGGATCAATGAGCAGTTCTTC. Its protein product is CASSLGGWINEQFF.

DNA for the CDR3: TGTGCCAGCAGCCAAGGGGCGGGAGAATTCAATTCACCCCTCCACTTT. This translates into CASSQGAGEFNSPLHF. V gene TRBV6-5 combines with J gene TRBJ1-6; tentative D call: TRBD1 (5 bases). Looked up from germline, CDR1 is MNHEY and CDR2 is SVGAGI. V was clipped by 6 bases and J by 7 bases, with 19 bases between them. The CDR3 totals 16 residues.

This clonotype was seen repeatedly, ten times or more. The CDR3 is CASSLSPRPYEQYF. CDR3 sequence (DNA): TGTGCCAGCAGCTTAAGTCCTCGGCCATACGAGCAGTACTTC. V usage is TRBV5-6 and J usage is TRBJ2-7; D not certain. CDR1 is SGHDT and CDR2 is YYEEEE in the germline V gene. V lost 2 bases to trimming and J lost 4 bases, with 13 bases between them. The CDR3 is made up of 14 amino acids.

Remarks on this clonotype: It is likely a read error, because the conserved phenylalanine at the end of the CDR3 is missing. V gene TRBV5-1 combines with J gene TRBJ2-7; the match to TRBD2 covers 9 bases. There are 15 residues in the CDR3. Per germline, CDR1 SGHRS and CDR2 YFSETQ. V trimming: 0 bases; J trimming: 3 bases; junction bases outside the gene matches: 4. Here the CDR3 reads CASSLDKTSGYEQYL. CDR3 nucleotides: TGCGCCAGCAGCTTGGATAAGACTAGCGGCTACGAGCAGTACCTC.

Concerning this clonotype itself: A much larger clone differs from this one at a single base, so this may be a read error. No conserved phenylalanine or tryptophan is present at the end of the CDR3, so a read error is the likely explanation. The chain joins TRBV27 to TRBJ2-7; D not certain. The CDR3 is 14 residues long. Germline values: CDR1 MNHEY, CDR2 SMNVEV (reference sequence). V was trimmed by 2 bases and J by 2 bases, leaving 10 bases between them. CDR3 sequence (DNA): TGTGCCAGCAGTTTACACCTAACAGCCTACGAGCAGTACTCC. It specifies CASSLHLTAYEQYS.

Note on this clonotype: One end of the junction fails to match germline, which may point to a read error. The rearrangement uses TRBV11-2 and TRBJ2-3; D unresolved. CDR3 length equals 13 residues. The germline CDR1 and CDR2 sequences are SGHAT and FQNNGV. The CDR3 nucleotides read TGTGCCAGCAGCTTAGCCCTAACAGATGCGCAGTATTTT. Protein product: CASSLALTDAQYF.

About this clonotype: A much larger clone is a single base away; this may be a read error. Because the CDR3 is missing its conserved closing phenylalanine or tryptophan, this is likely a read error. This chain joins TRBV6-5 and TRBJ2-7; 7 bases line up with TRBD1. The CDR3 spans 14 residues. V gave up 7 bases and J gave up 4 bases; unmatched junction bases: 10. Germline CDR1 MNHEY, CDR2 SVGAGI. The CDR3 sequence is CASTQSVTGYEQYY. The CDR3 DNA follows: TGTGCCAGCACCCAATCTGTGACAGGGTACGAGCAGTACTAC.